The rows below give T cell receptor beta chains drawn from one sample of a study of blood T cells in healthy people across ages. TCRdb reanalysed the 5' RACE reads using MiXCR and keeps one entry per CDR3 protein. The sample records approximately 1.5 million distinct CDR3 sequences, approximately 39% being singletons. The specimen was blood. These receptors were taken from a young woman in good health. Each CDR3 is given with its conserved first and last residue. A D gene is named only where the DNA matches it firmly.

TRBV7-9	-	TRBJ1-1	CASSHKTISEAFF
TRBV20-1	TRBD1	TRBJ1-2	CSADLTGLSYGHTF
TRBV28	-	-	CASSSLIGAGETQYF
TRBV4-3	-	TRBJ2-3	CASSQTGRTDTQYF
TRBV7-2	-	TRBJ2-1	CASSSRLEGEQFF
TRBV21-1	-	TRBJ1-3	CAPGGRVRNTIYF
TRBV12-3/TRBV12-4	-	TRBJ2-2	CASRPQSNTGELFF
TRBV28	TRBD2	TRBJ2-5	CASSPQGLAGVAEQYF
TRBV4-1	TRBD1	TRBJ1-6	CASSQFRDRGPYYNSPLHF
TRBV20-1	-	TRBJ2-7	CSASDLAPYEQYF
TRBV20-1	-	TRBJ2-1	CSARLGGGGFPYNEQFF
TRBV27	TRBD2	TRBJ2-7	CASSLGLAGVQYEQYF
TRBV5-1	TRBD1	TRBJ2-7	CASSLKGTGGYYNEQYF
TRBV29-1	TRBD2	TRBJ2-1	CSVERLAGGSPAEQFF
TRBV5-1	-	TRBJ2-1	CASSWQLPEQFF
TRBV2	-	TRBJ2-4	CASSDRTTKNIQYF
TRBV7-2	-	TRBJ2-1	CASSLGAYNEQFF
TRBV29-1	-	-	CSVVTVTYEQYF
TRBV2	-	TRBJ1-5	CASSGNPLDSSNQPQHF
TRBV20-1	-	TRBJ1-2	CSARTNRVDYGYTF
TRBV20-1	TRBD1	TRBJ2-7	CSASGLDRDYEQYF
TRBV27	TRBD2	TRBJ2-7	CASSLRGAGYEQYF
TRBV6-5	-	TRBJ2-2	CASSTPGTTGELFF
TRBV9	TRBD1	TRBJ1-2	CASSVLDRGYGYTF
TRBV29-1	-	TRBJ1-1	CSVATGLNTEAFF
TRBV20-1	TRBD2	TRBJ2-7	CSASRSSGYEQYF
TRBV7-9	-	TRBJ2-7	CASSRGASYEQYF
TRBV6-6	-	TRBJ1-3	CASRESGNTIYF
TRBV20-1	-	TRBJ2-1	CSAHRAHEQFF
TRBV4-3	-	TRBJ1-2	CASSQATGGGYTF
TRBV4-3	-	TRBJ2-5	CASSQEAEGTETQYF
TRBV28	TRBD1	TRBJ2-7	CASSLADRDYEQYF
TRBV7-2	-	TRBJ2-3	CASSLAGTSPTDTQYF
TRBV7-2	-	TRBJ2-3	CASSPRRSSDTQYF
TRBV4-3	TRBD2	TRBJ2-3	CASSQENPAGVVTQYF
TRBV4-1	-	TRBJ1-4	CASSQGWVAIEKLFF
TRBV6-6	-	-	CASSQQDYLRGEQYF
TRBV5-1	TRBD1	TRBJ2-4	CASSLVSGQISGIQYF
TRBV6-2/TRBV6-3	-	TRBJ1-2	CASSVQENYGYTF
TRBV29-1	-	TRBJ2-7	CSVSTEYYSYEQYF
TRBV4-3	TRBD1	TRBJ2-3	CASSQATGLGADTQYF
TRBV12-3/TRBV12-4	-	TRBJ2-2	CASSPSGELFF